This T cell receptor beta chain came from a study of response to subunit inactivated influenza vaccine (dated by TCRdb to between 2018 and 2020). Notes on the research overall: Deep quantitative T cell receptor repertoire profiling was used in the study to track responses to a trivalent subunit inactivated influenza vaccine. Results the study describes overall, beyond this receptor: The authors suggested that each seasonal influenza vaccination may recruit only a limited number of new T cells.

To note about this clonotype: Its antigen specificity is not known. Per-nucleotide qualities are absent, and no much larger clonotype sits a single base away.

Receptors were amplified or captured by RT-PCR. TCRdb lists the instrument as Illumina HiSeq 2500. TCRdb ran its own pipeline on the public reads, namely fastp trimming at Q25 and MiXCR clone calling, and kept in-frame beta chains. Entries that share a CDR3 protein sequence are merged under the most common genes and DNA. Present in this sample are fewer than 550,000 distinct CDR3 sequences, roughly 27% of which were seen just once. Around 1.8% of the sample is held by the ten biggest clonotypes. Trimming takes 5 bases off V and 1 base off J; junction bases not matched to a gene: 5. The CDR3, from cysteine to phenylalanine, totals 15 residues. The kept DNA is CDR3 alone, 45 bases in frame from the first base. CDR1 and CDR2 (SGHTA, FQGNSA) derive from the germline V gene.

This specimen was CD4+ T cells sorted from PBMCs, taken 5 days after vaccination. The TCR comes from a man aged 45-60 years who received an inactivated influenza vaccine. Donor details come from another sample of the same person, matched by shared clones. The rearrangement combines TRBV7-2 with TRBJ1-2; TRBD1 fits 9 bases in the junction. This receptor has the CDR3 CASSAGTGFNYGYTF. The DNA sequence is given as TGTGCCAGCAGCGCCGGGACAGGGTTTAACTATGGCTACACCTTC.